This T cell receptor (beta chain) comes out of a study of control samples from healthy donors and cancer patients. The protocol was immunoSEQ multiplex PCR, while the TCRdb copy is restricted to in-frame clones and leaves out a portion. The sample records approximately 170,000 clones, almost 90% being singletons. Germline V gives CDR1 LNHNV, CDR2 YYDKDF (reference sequence). The CDR3 extends over 14 amino acids. Trimming removed 1 base at V and 2 bases at J, with 6 bases between. The chain is built from TRBV15 and TRBJ1-3; the D is unclear. The source is a woman aged 50 to 60 in good health. Sample: blood. The DNA for the CDR3 is TGTGCCACCAGCAGAGGGGAGACTGGAAACACCATATATTTT. The encoded protein is CATSRGETGNTIYF.